A selection of T cell receptor beta chains follows, all from one sample in a study of T cell changes during pregnancy in multiple sclerosis. The assay was immunoSEQ multiplex PCR, and TCRdb's table has in-frame clones only and misses some. The data contain 50,000 to 55,000 clones, 92% of them singletons. The sample here was CD4+ T cells from peripheral blood mononuclear cells, taken after pregnancy. The source of these receptors is a female donor with multiple sclerosis, enrolled in a pregnancy study. Both conserved end residues are part of each CDR3. D genes are given only for firm matches. Where a row states a size, it is once, few, many or the class of an expanded clone; other rows omit it.

>TRBV7-9|TRBJ1-2|.|TRBD1
TGTGCCAGCAGCTTTGGGACAGGGGGTAACTATGGCTACACCTTC
CASSFGTGGNYGYTF
>TRBV7-2|TRBJ1-5|.|TRBD1
TGTGCCAGCAGCTTCAACAGGGGGCAGCCCCAGCATTTT
CASSFNRGQPQHF
>TRBV7-6|TRBJ1-3|.|.
TGTGCCAGCAGCGCTCAGGGGTGGGGAACTGGAAACACCATATATTTT
CASSAQGWGTGNTIYF
>TRBV5-4|TRBJ2-3|.|TRBD2
TGTGCCAGCAGCCCTAGCGGGAGGGCGTGGGGAGGGGATACGCAGTATTTT
CASSPSGRAWGGDTQYF
>TRBV28|TRBJ1-3|.|TRBD1
TGTGCCAGCAGTACCGGGACAGACTCTGGAAACACCATATATTTT
CASSTGTDSGNTIYF
>TRBV2|TRBJ2-1|.|TRBD2
TGTGCCAGCAGTGAGCGGGAGGGCGAATTCAATGAGCAGTTCTTC
CASSEREGEFNEQFF
>TRBV19|TRBJ2-7|.|TRBD2
TGTGCCAGTAGTATAGGCCGGCTAGCGGGAGGCCTCTTCGACTACGAGCAGTACTTC
CASSIGRLAGGLFDYEQYF
>TRBV5-1|TRBJ2-7|.|TRBD2
TGCGCCAGCAGCTGGGGGACTAGCGGGAGTTTCTCCGAGCAGTACTTC
CASSWGTSGSFSEQYF
>TRBV29-1|TRBJ1-2|.|.
TGCAGCGTTCAACTTCTACGAGGACAGAAAAACTATGGCTACACCTTC
CSVQLLRGQKNYGYTF
>TRBV7-6|TRBJ2-5|.|TRBD2
TGTGCCAGCAGCCCGCGAGGCGGGGGTGGGACCCAGTACTTC
CASSPRGGGGTQYF
>TRBV7-8|TRBJ2-2|.|TRBD2
TGTGCCAGCAGCCCCCAGCGTCTAGCGGGAGGGCCTAGCACCGGGGAGCTGTTTTTT
CASSPQRLAGGPSTGELFF
>TRBV2|TRBJ2-3|.|.
TGTGCCAGCAGAATGGGGGGGGCTGGGACAGATACGCAGTATTTT
CASRMGGAGTDTQYF
>TRBV27|TRBJ1-3|.|TRBD1
TGTGCCAGCAAACGACAGGGGTCGGGAAACACCATATATTTT
CASKRQGSGNTIYF
>TRBV19|TRBJ2-2|.|.
TGTGCCAGTAGCCCGAACAGGGCCGGGGAGCTGTTTTTT
CASSPNRAGELFF
>TRBV10-3|TRBJ1-1|once|.
TGTGCCATCGGGGGCCGGGACATTGAAAACACTGAAGCTTTCTTT
CAIGGRDIENTEAFF
>TRBV6-4|TRBJ2-3|.|.
TGTGCCAGCAGTGAACGTGGGACTGGTAGCACAGATACGCAGTATTTT
CASSERGTGSTDTQYF
>TRBV6-1|TRBJ1-1|.|.
TGTGCCAGCAGTGAATATGGGGCGAACACTGAAGCTTTCTTT
CASSEYGANTEAFF